This TCR beta chain emerged from a study of blood T cell repertoires in COVID-19. Study background: Sites in the United States, Italy and Spain provided acute and convalescent COVID-19 samples. In each case, the material was cDNA or gDNA derived from T cells, B-cell-depleted T cells, or PBMCs.

CDR3 length: 13 residues. V dropped 2 bases and J dropped 5 bases, with 7 bases sitting between them. Germline values: CDR1 KGHSH, CDR2 LQKENI. Only in-frame clones appear in the TCRdb table, and some are missing; sequencing was by immunoSEQ multiplex PCR. The sample includes around 200,000 clones, about nine tenths of them seen just once. Living in 24 US areas, the participants were between roughly 18 and 89 years of age. Participant reports of clinical history set cohort assignment. This clone occurred once. The source of this sequence is a woman between 25 and 40 years old who had recovered from COVID-19. Material: PBMCs or T cells enriched from blood (not recorded which). The gene calls are TRBV18 and TRBJ2-1; D unclear. The CDR3 loop reads CASSPATDNEQFF. In nucleotides, the CDR3 is TGTGCCAGCTCACCAGCTACTGACAATGAGCAGTTCTTC.